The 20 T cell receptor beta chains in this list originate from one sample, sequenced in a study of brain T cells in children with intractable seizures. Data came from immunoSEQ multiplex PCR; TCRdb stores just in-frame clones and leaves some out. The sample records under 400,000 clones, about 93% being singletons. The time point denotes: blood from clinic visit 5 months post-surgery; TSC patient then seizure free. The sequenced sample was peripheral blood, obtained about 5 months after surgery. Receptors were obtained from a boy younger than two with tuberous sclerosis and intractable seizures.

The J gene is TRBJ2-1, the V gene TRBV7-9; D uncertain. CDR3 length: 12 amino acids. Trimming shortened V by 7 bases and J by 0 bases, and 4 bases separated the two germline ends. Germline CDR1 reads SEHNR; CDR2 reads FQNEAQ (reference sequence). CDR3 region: CASKNSYNEQFF. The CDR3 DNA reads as TGTGCCAGCAAAAACTCCTACAATGAGCAGTTCTTC.

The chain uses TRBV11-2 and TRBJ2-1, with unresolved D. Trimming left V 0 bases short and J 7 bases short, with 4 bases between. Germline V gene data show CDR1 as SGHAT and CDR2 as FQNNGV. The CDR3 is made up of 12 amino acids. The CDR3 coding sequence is TGTGCCAGCAGCTTAGATCAAAATGAGCAGTTCTTC. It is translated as CASSLDQNEQFF.

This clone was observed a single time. CDR3 in DNA: TGTGCCAGCAGCCCCCAGGGGCCTGGGGAAAAACTGTTTTTT. It specifies CASSPQGPGEKLFF. This chain connects TRBV11-3 to TRBJ1-4; D might be TRBD1 (6 bases). The germline gives CDR1 SGHNT, CDR2 YENEEA. The CDR3 length is 14 residues. Trimming took 5 bases from V and 8 from J, leaving 15 bases between them.

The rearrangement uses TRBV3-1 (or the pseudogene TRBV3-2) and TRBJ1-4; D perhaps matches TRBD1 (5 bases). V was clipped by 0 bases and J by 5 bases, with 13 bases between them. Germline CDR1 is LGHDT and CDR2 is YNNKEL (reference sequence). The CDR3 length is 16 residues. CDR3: CASSQDPTRGNEKLFF. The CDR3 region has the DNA TGTGCCAGCAGCCAAGACCCGACAAGGGGAAATGAAAAACTGTTTTTT.

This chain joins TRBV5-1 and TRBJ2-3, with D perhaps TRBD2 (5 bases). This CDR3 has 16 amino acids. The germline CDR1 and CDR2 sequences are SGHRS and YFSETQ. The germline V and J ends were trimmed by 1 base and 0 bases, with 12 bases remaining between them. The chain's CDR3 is CASSLYAGISTDTQYF. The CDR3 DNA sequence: TGCGCCAGCAGCTTGTACGCGGGTATAAGCACAGATACGCAGTATTTT.

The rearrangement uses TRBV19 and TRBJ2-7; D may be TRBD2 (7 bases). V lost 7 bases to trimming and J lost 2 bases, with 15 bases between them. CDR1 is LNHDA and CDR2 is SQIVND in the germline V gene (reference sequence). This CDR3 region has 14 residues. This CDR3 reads CASTQRGGPYEQYF. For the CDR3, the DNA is TGTGCCAGTACCCAGAGGGGGGGGCCCTACGAGCAGTACTTC.

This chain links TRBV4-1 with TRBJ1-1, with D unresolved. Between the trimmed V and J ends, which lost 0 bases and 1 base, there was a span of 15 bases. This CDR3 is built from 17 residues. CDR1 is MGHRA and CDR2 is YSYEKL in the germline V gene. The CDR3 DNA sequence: TGCGCCAGCAGCCAAGAAGTTTATAGAGCCCAGAACACTGAAGCTTTCTTT. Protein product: CASSQEVYRAQNTEAFF.

This CDR3 is CAWSSDSYGYTF. CDR3 sequence (DNA): TGTGCCTGGAGCTCCGACAGTTATGGCTACACCTTC. V is TRBV30 and J is TRBJ1-2; the D gene is possibly TRBD1 (5 bases). The CDR3 sequence is 12 residues long. Germline V gene lookup returns CDR1 GTSNPN and CDR2 SVGIG (reference sequence). The V end lost 3 bases, the J end lost 5 bases, and 10 bases lay between the germline ends.

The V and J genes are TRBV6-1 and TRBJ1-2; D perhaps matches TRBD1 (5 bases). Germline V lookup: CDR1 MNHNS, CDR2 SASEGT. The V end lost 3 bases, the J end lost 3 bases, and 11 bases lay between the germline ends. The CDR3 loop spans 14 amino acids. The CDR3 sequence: CASSDRENYYGYTF. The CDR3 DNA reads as TGTGCCAGCAGTGACAGGGAAAACTACTATGGCTACACCTTC.

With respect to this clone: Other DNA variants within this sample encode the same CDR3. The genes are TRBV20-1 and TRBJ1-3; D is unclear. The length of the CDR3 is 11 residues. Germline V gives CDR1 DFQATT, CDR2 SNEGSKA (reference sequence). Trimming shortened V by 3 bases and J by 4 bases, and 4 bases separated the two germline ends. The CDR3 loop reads CSASGGNTIYF. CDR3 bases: TGCAGTGCTAGTGGGGGAAACACCATATATTTT.

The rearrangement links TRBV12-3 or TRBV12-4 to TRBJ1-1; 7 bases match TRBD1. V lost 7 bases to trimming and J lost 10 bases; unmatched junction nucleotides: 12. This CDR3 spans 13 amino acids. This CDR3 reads CASKISQGEGAFF. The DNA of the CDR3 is TGTGCCAGCAAGATATCTCAGGGGGAAGGAGCTTTCTTT.

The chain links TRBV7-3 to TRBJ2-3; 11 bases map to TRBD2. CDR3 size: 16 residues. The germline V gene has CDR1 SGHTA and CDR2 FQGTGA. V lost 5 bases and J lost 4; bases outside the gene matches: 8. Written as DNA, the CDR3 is TGTGCCAGCAGCCCCCGGGGACTAGCGGATTCAGATACGCAGTATTTT. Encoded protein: CASSPRGLADSDTQYF. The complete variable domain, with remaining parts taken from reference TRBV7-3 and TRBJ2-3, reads GAGVSQTPSNKVTEKGKYVELRCDPISGHTALYWYRQSLGQGPEFLIYFQGTGAADDSGLPNDRFFAVRPEGSVSTLKIQRTERGDSAVYLCASSPRGLADSDTQYFGPGTRLTVL.

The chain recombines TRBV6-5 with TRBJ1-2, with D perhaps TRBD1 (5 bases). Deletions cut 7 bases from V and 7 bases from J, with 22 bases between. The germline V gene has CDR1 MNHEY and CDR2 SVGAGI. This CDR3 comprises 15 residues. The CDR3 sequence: CASMAPGGGSSGYTF. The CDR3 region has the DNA TGTGCCAGCATGGCCCCTGGGGGGGGGTCAAGTGGCTACACCTTC.

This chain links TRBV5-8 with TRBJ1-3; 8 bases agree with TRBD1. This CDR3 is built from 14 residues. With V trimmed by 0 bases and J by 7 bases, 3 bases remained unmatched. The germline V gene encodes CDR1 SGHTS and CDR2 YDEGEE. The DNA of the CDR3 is TGTGCCAGCAGCTTGGACAGGGGGGAGAACACCATATATTTT. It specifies CASSLDRGENTIYF.

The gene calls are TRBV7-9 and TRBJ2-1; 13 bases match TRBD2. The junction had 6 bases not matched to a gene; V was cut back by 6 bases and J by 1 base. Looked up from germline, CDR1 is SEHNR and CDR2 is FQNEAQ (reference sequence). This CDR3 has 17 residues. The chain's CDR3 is CASRAGTSGASYNEQFF. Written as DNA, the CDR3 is TGTGCCAGCAGGGCCGGGACTAGCGGGGCATCCTACAATGAGCAGTTCTTC.

The CDR3 DNA is TGTGCCAGCAGCCCGGGACTAGCGGGAGCGACCGGGGAGCTGTTTTTT. As protein: CASSPGLAGATGELFF. This chain links TRBV4-2 with TRBJ2-2, with 14 bases fitting TRBD2. The V gene end was trimmed by 4 bases and the J gene end by 5 bases; junction bases not matched to a gene: 3. The CDR3 is 16 residues long. Germline lookup yields CDR1 LGHNA and CDR2 YNFKEQ.

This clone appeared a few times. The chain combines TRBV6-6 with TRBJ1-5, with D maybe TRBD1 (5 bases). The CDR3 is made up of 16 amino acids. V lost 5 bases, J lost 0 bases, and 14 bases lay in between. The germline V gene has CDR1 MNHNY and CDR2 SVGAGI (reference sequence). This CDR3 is CASSGLGVYSNQPQHF. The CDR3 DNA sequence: TGTGCCAGCAGTGGTCTGGGGGTCTATAGCAATCAGCCCCAGCATTTT.

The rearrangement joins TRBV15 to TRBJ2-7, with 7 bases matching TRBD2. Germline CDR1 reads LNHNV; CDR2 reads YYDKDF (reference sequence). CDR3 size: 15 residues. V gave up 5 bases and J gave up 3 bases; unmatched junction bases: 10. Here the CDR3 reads CATSRELAENYEQYF. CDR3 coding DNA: TGTGCCACCAGCCGTGAGCTAGCGGAGAACTACGAGCAGTACTTC.

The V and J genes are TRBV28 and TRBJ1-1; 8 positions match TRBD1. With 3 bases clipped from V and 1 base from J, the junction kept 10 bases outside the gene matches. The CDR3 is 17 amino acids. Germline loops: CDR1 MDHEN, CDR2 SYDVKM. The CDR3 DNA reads TGTGCCAGCAGTTTCCTTAATCGGCAGGGGGCGAACACTGAAGCTTTCTTT. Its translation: CASSFLNRQGANTEAFF.

In nucleotides, the CDR3 is TGTGCCACCCTCGTTACCGACAATGAGCAGTTCTTC. Its protein is CATLVTDNEQFF. The chain employs TRBV6-6 and TRBJ2-1; D not resolved. V dropped 10 bases and J dropped 5 bases, with 12 bases sitting between them. Germline V gives CDR1 MNHNY, CDR2 SVGAGI (reference sequence). CDR3 length equals 12 residues.